These 25 T cell receptor beta chains were all obtained from the same sample, sequenced in a study of T cells in tumors after PD-1 blockade. Measured with immunoSEQ multiplex PCR; TCRdb has only the in-frame clones, and not every one. The data show 34,000 or so clones, roughly 73% seen once. Specimen: PBMCs, collected after anti-PD-1 treatment. The receptors come from a human donor with basal cell carcinoma.

This chain uses TRBV19 with TRBJ2-7; D is ambiguous. V lost 5 bases, J lost 4 bases, and 24 bases lay in between. CDR1 and CDR2 from the germline V gene are LNHDA and SQIVND (reference sequence). The length of the CDR3 is 17 residues. The CDR3 nucleotides read TGTGCCAGTAGTCCTCGCGACAAAAGGGTTTGGCGGTACGAGCAGTACTTC. This gives the protein CASSPRDKRVWRYEQYF.

The genes are TRBV7-7 and TRBJ2-3; 8 bases are a match to TRBD2. This CDR3 is 16 amino acids long. J was trimmed by 4 bases and V by 5 bases; bases with no gene match: 11. Germline assignment: CDR1 SSHAT and CDR2 FNYEAQ (reference sequence). This CDR3 is CASSRGGESGADTQYF. The CDR3 nucleotides read TGTGCCAGCAGCCGGGGGGGGGAGTCTGGCGCAGATACGCAGTATTTT. The full variable domain, in which reference TRBV7-7 and TRBJ2-3 provide the parts outside the CDR3, is GAGVSQSPRYKVTKRGQDVTLRCDPISSHATLYWYQQALGQGPEFLTYFNYEAQPDKSGLPSDRFSAERPEGSISTLTIQRTEQRDSAMYRCASSRGGESGADTQYFGPGTRLTVL.

This clone has just a few counts. The chain employs TRBV27 and TRBJ2-1, with 8 bases lining up with TRBD2. The CDR3 runs to 18 residues. The V gene's germline CDR1 is MNHEY and CDR2 SMNVEV (reference sequence). Losses at the gene ends were 3 bases for V and 6 bases for J; bases not matched to a gene: 16. The CDR3 reads CASSLSPMLAGKFNEQFF. In DNA form, the CDR3 reads TGTGCCAGCAGTTTGTCTCCGATGTTAGCGGGGAAGTTCAATGAGCAGTTCTTC.

The chain couples TRBV2 to TRBJ2-3; a possible D gene is TRBD2 (5 bases). CDR1 and CDR2 from the germline V gene are SNHLY and FYNNEI. The CDR3 is made up of 13 amino acids. V dropped 4 bases and J dropped 1 base, with 6 bases sitting between them. This CDR3 reads CASSVRGTDTQYF. The CDR3 DNA reads TGTGCCAGCAGTGTGAGGGGCACAGATACGCAGTATTTT.

V and J are TRBV7-3 and TRBJ2-3, with D maybe TRBD2 (6 bases). This CDR3 has 15 residues. With 5 bases removed from V and 1 base from J, the gap between germline ends came to 13 bases. Per the germline V gene, CDR1 is SGHTA and CDR2 is FQGTGA. The CDR3 DNA sequence: TGTGCCAGCAGCCTCATAGCGGCCCGCACAGATACGCAGTATTTT. The encoded protein is CASSLIAARTDTQYF.

The gene calls are TRBV28 and TRBJ1-6; maybe TRBD1 (5 bases). The germline V gene has CDR1 MDHEN and CDR2 SYDVKM. The V gene lost 8 bases and the J gene lost 0 bases, with 20 bases spanning the gap. The CDR3 is 18 residues long. CDR3 protein: CASGLRMGGSSYNSPLHF. CDR3 nucleotides: TGTGCCAGCGGACTACGAATGGGGGGGAGCTCCTATAATTCACCCCTCCACTTT.

This clone was counted a few times. One end of the junction fails to match germline, which may point to a read error. The rearrangement joins TRBV14 to TRBJ1-1, with 7 bases fitting TRBD1. The V gene's germline CDR1 is SGHDN and CDR2 FVKESK. The CDR3 loop spans 16 amino acids. CDR3 nucleotide sequence: TGTGCCAGCAGCCGGGGCAGGGGGAGGGGGAACTCTGAAGCTTTCTTT. Protein sequence: CASSRGRGRGNSEAFF.

This chain joins TRBV19 and TRBJ2-3, with 9 bases lining up with TRBD2. The V gene end was trimmed by 1 base and the J gene end by 2 bases; junction bases not matched to a gene: 4. CDR1 is LNHDA and CDR2 is SQIVND in the germline V gene (reference sequence). CDR3 length equals 16 residues. CDR3 loop: CASSIGTSALTDTQYF. DNA of the CDR3: TGTGCCAGTAGTATAGGGACTAGCGCTCTCACAGATACGCAGTATTTT.

The chain recombines TRBV27 with TRBJ1-5; 8 bases map to TRBD1. The CDR3 is made up of 15 amino acids. V shed 4 bases, J shed 3 bases, and the junction held 5 bases outside the gene matches. CDR1 and CDR2 (germline): MNHEY, SMNVEV (reference sequence). The CDR3 loop is CASSSRTGNNQPQHF. The CDR3 DNA reads as TGTGCCAGCAGTTCTCGGACAGGGAACAATCAGCCCCAGCATTTT.

The chain uses TRBV14 and TRBJ2-1; TRBD1 is a possible D gene (6 bases). Germline V gene sequence: CDR1 SGHDN, CDR2 FVKESK. The CDR3 totals 16 residues. The V end lost 4 bases, the J end lost 2 bases, and 15 bases lay between the germline ends. CDR3 protein: CASSRGTLLPYNEQFF. For the CDR3, the DNA is TGTGCCAGCAGCCGGGGGACACTCTTACCCTACAATGAGCAGTTCTTC. Variable domain in full (rest from reference TRBV14 and TRBJ2-1): EAGVTQFPSHSVIEKGQTVTLRCDPISGHDNLYWYRRVMGKEIKFLLHFVKESKQDESGMPNNRFLAERTGGTYSTLKVQPAELEDSGVYFCASSRGTLLPYNEQFFGPGTRLTVL.

The chain carries TRBV2 and TRBJ1-3; D is perhaps TRBD1 (5 bases). The CDR3 length is 15 residues. Looked up from germline, CDR1 is SNHLY and CDR2 is FYNNEI. V lost 4 bases and J lost 2, with 12 bases in between. The CDR3 region is CASSARVGAGNTIYF. The DNA for the CDR3 is TGTGCCAGCAGTGCCAGGGTTGGGGCTGGAAACACCATATATTTT. Supplemented by reference TRBV2 and TRBJ1-3, the full variable domain reads EPEVTQTPSHQVTQMGQEVILRCVPISNHLYFYWYRQILGQKVEFLVSFYNNEISEKSEIFDDQFSVERPDGSNFTLKIRSTKLEDSAMYFCASSARVGAGNTIYFGEGSWLTVV.

V gene TRBV27 combines with J gene TRBJ1-1; possibly TRBD1 for D (5 bases). Trimming removed 5 bases from V and 4 bases from J, with 14 bases in between. This CDR3 has 14 amino acids. Germline loops: CDR1 MNHEY, CDR2 SMNVEV (reference sequence). Here the CDR3 DNA reads TGTGCCAGCAGTCGACTCCGGGACGGCACTGAAGCTTTCTTT. The encoded protein is CASSRLRDGTEAFF.

In its sample, this clone ranks as medium-sized. The chain combines TRBV7-9 with TRBJ2-7, with TRBD1 matching over 10 bases. Per germline, CDR1 SEHNR and CDR2 FQNEAQ (reference sequence). The CDR3 has 14 residues. V was clipped by 1 base and J by 4 bases; unmatched bases: 1. In DNA form, the CDR3 reads TGTGCCAGCAGCTTAGGACAGGGGGCTTACGAGCAGTACTTC. Protein product: CASSLGQGAYEQYF.

The CDR3: CASSLTLAITTGELFF. In DNA form, the CDR3 reads TGTGCCAGCAGCTTAACGCTAGCTATTACCACCGGGGAGCTGTTTTTT. V usage is TRBV7-3 and J usage is TRBJ2-2, with D possibly TRBD2 on 5 matching bases. The V end was cut by 0 bases, the J end by 4 bases, with 12 bases between. CDR3 length: 16 amino acids. The germline V gene encodes CDR1 SGHTA and CDR2 FQGTGA.

J is TRBJ1-1 and V is TRBV12-3 or TRBV12-4; D ambiguous. The germline V and J ends were trimmed by 5 bases and 3 bases, with 4 bases remaining between them. The CDR3 is 11 residues long. The CDR3 loop reads CASSPDTEAFF. The CDR3 nucleotides read TGTGCCAGCAGTCCGGACACTGAAGCTTTCTTT.

The chain has TRBV24-1 and TRBJ1-1, with TRBD1 as a possible D gene (6 bases). Germline V gene data show CDR1 as KGHDR and CDR2 as SFDVKD. The V end was cut by 5 bases, the J end by 1 base, with 13 bases between. The CDR3 length is 15 residues. CDR3 DNA sequence: TGTGCCACCAGTGGCGGGGGCGTTGGGAACACTGAAGCTTTCTTT. Its protein product is CATSGGGVGNTEAFF.

The V call is TRBV20-1, the J call TRBJ1-5; 12 bases map to TRBD1. V dropped 3 bases and J dropped 11; count of bases not matched to a gene: 11. Germline lookup yields CDR1 DFQATT and CDR2 SNEGSKA (reference sequence). The length of the CDR3 is 15 residues. CDR3 nucleotides: TGCAGTGCTAGTGCGTCCGGGACAGGGGGCCGATCCCAGCATTTT. Translated: CSASASGTGGRSQHF.

In its sample, this clone was seen a few times. This chain connects TRBV2 to TRBJ1-6; 7 bases align to TRBD1. There are 16 residues in the CDR3. The V segment lost 0 bases and the J segment 7 bases; nucleotides outside the gene matches: 6. Per germline, CDR1 SNHLY and CDR2 FYNNEI. The CDR3, as DNA: TGTGCCAGCAGTGAAGCGCAGGGGACAGCCAATTCACCCCTCCACTTT. Translation gives CASSEAQGTANSPLHF.

The rearrangement joins TRBV5-1 to TRBJ1-6, with TRBD1 as a possible D gene (6 bases). The germline gives CDR1 SGHRS, CDR2 YFSETQ. This CDR3 is built from 15 residues. V shed 0 bases and J shed 6 bases, with 10 bases lying between them. The CDR3 reads CASSLDNRANSPLHF. For the CDR3, the DNA is TGCGCCAGCAGCTTGGATAACAGGGCTAATTCACCCCTCCACTTT. Looking up the rest from reference TRBV5-1 and TRBJ1-6 gives the full variable domain: KAGVTQTPRYLIKTRGQQVTLSCSPISGHRSVSWYQQTPGQGLQFLFEYFSETQRNKGNFPGRFSGRQFSNSRSEMNVSTLELGDSALYLCASSLDNRANSPLHFGNGTRLTVT.

V usage is TRBV7-2 and J usage is TRBJ2-7; 10 bases are a match to TRBD2. With 1 base clipped from V and 0 bases from J, the junction kept 3 bases outside the gene matches. The CDR3 has 16 amino acids. CDR1 SGHTA and CDR2 FQGNSA come from the germline V gene. CDR3 DNA: TGTGCCAGCAGCTTAGGGGTAGCGGGGGGCTCCTACGAGCAGTACTTC. It translates to CASSLGVAGGSYEQYF.

The rearrangement links TRBV5-5 to TRBJ1-6; D possibly corresponds to TRBD1 (6 bases). V shed 4 bases and J shed 3 bases, with 11 bases lying between them. Germline CDR1 and CDR2: SGHKS and YYEKEE (reference sequence). The CDR3 consists of 15 residues. CDR3 DNA sequence: TGTGCCAGCAGCCAATCACAGGGCTATAATTCACCCCTCCACTTT. The encoded protein is CASSQSQGYNSPLHF.

This clone was observed a few times. The rearrangement joins TRBV5-1 to TRBJ2-3, with D hard to call. Trimming removed 0 bases from V and 2 bases from J, with 13 bases in between. Looked up from germline, CDR1 is SGHRS and CDR2 is YFSETQ. There are 16 residues in the CDR3. In DNA form, the CDR3 reads TGCGCCAGCAGCTTGGCCGACTTTTACTCCACAGATACGCAGTATTTT. Protein sequence: CASSLADFYSTDTQYF.

The chain has TRBV14 and TRBJ1-3, with 7 nucleotides matching TRBD1. CDR3 length: 16 amino acids. V shed 2 bases, J shed 0 bases, and the junction held 4 bases outside the gene matches. Germline V gene lookup returns CDR1 SGHDN and CDR2 FVKESK. CDR3 region: CASSQYRGTSGNTIYF. DNA for the CDR3: TGTGCCAGCAGCCAATACAGGGGAACCTCTGGAAACACCATATATTTT.

This clone was recorded only once. J is TRBJ2-3 and V is TRBV19, with D tentatively TRBD2 (6 bases). CDR1 and CDR2 from the germline V gene are LNHDA and SQIVND (reference sequence). This CDR3 spans 15 amino acids. V shed 10 bases and J shed 2 bases, with 19 bases lying between them. For the CDR3, the DNA is TGTGCCACCCTCGGCGGCGGGACTCCCACAGATACGCAGTATTTT. Translated: CATLGGGTPTDTQYF. Together with reference TRBV19 and TRBJ2-3, the CDR3 gives the full variable domain: DGGITQSPKYLFRKEGQNVTLSCEQNLNHDAMYWYRQDPGQGLRLIYYSQIVNDFQKGDIAEGYSVSREKKESFPLTVTSAQKNPTAFYLCATLGGGTPTDTQYFGPGTRLTVL.

The chain recombines TRBV7-9 with TRBJ2-7; the D gene could be TRBD1 or TRBD2 (5 bases each). This CDR3 contains 15 residues. V lost 4 bases, J lost 0 bases, and 13 bases lay in between. The germline gives CDR1 SEHNR, CDR2 FQNEAQ (reference sequence). Here the CDR3 reads CASSSGSGFSYEQYF. The CDR3 nucleotides are TGTGCCAGCAGCTCAGGGTCGGGGTTCTCCTACGAGCAGTACTTC.